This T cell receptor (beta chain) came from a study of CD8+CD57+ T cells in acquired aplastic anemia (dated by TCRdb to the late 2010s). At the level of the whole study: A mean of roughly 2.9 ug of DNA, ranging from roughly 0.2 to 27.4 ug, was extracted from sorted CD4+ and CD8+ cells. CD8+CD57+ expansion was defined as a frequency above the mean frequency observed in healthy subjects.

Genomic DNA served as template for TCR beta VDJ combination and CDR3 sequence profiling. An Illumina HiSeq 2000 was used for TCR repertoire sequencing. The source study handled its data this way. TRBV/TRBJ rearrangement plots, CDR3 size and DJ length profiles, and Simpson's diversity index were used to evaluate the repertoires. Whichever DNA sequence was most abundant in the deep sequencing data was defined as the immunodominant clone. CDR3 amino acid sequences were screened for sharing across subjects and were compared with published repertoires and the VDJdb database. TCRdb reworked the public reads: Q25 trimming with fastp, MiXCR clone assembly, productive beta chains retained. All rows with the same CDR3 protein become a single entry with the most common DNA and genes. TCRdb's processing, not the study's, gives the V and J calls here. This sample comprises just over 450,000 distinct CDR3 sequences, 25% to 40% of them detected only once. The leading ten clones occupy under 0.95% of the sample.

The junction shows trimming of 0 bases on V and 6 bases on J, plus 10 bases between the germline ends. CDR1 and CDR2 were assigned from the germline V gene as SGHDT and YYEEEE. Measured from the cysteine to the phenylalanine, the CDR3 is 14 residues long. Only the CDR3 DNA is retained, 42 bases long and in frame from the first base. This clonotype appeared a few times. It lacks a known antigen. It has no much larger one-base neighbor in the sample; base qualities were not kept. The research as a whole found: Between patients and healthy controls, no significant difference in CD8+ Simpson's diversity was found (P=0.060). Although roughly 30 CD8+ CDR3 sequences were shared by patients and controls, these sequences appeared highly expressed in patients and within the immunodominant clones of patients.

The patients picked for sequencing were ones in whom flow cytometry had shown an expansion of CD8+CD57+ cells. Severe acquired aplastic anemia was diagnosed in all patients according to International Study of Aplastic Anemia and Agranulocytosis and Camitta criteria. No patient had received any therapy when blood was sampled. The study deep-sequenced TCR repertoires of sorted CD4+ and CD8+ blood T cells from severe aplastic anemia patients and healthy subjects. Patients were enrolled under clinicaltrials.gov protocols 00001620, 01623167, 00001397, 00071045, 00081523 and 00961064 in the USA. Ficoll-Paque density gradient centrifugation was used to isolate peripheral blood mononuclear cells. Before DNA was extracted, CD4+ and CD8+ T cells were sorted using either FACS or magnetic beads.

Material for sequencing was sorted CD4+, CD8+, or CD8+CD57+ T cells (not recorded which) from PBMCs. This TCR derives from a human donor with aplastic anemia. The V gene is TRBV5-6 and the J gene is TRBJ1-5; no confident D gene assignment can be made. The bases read TGTGCCAGCAGCTTGGGGGGTAGTGTTCAGCCCCAGCATTTT. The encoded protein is CASSLGGSVQPQHF.